One and the same sample provided the 10 T cell receptor beta chains below, sequenced in a study of T cells in localized non-small cell lung cancer. Only in-frame clones appear in the TCRdb table, and some are missing; sequencing was by immunoSEQ multiplex PCR. The repertoire consists of tens of thousands of clones, with 65% to 85% occurring once and the leading ten covering approximately 9.6%. The sequenced sample was peripheral blood, obtained before any cancer treatment. These receptors were collected from a man between 40 and 75 years old with stage III squamous cell lung carcinoma.

CDR3 nucleotide sequence: TGTGCCAGCAGTATGGATTCCACTGAAGCTTTCTTT. This encodes CASSMDSTEAFF. The J gene is TRBJ1-1, the V gene TRBV28; D unclear. This CDR3 has 12 amino acids. Germline V gene data show CDR1 as MDHEN and CDR2 as SYDVKM. Deletions cut 5 bases from V and 4 bases from J, with 8 bases between.

The V gene is TRBV4-1, the J gene TRBJ2-7; 10 bases map to TRBD1. The CDR3 has 15 residues. Germline loops: CDR1 MGHRA, CDR2 YSYEKL. Trimming cost V 0 bases and J 10 bases; bases outside gene matches: 9. The CDR3 loop reads CASSQDDRGTGDQYV. CDR3 in DNA: TGCGCCAGCAGCCAAGATGATAGGGGGACAGGGGATCAGTACGTC.

The CDR3 spells CASSLDSGTQYF. CDR3 DNA: TGTGCCAGCAGCTTAGATTCGGGGACCCAGTACTTC. The chain recombines TRBV7-6 with TRBJ2-5, with D unclear. This CDR3 has 12 amino acids. Germline-derived CDR1 and CDR2 are SGHVS and FNYEAQ. Trimming took 1 base from V and 7 from J, leaving 7 bases between them.

This clone was counted once. The chain recombines TRBV6-1 with TRBJ2-5; 7 positions match TRBD1. The V gene end was trimmed by 4 bases and the J gene end by 2 bases; junction bases not matched to a gene: 7. Germline-derived CDR1 and CDR2 are MNHNS and SASEGT. The CDR3 is 15 amino acids. The CDR3 sequence is CASSAEQGLQETQYF. DNA for the CDR3: TGTGCCAGCAGTGCCGAACAGGGGCTACAAGAGACCCAGTACTTC.

This clone came up a few times. The V gene is TRBV5-4, the J gene TRBJ2-2, with 11 bases aligning to TRBD1. Unmatched junction bases numbered 5, after V lost 3 bases and J lost 4 bases. Looked up from germline, CDR1 is SGHNT and CDR2 is YYREEE (reference sequence). The CDR3 runs 16 residues. The CDR3, as DNA: TGTGCCAGCAGCTCCGAGGACAGGGGGCTCACCGGGGAGCTGTTTTTT. Translating gives CASSSEDRGLTGELFF.

The chain recombines TRBV9 with TRBJ2-5; 10 bases agree with TRBD1. This CDR3 spans 15 amino acids. The germline CDR1 and CDR2 sequences are SGDLS and YYNGEE. V shed 4 bases, J shed 1 base, and the junction held 4 bases outside the gene matches. In DNA, the CDR3 is TGTGCCAGCAGCCTCGGACAGGGGGGCCAAGAGACCCAGTACTTC. Protein sequence: CASSLGQGGQETQYF.

The chain employs TRBV25-1 and TRBJ2-7; 7 nucleotides line up with TRBD1. V was clipped by 4 bases and J by 4 bases; unmatched bases: 7. Germline CDR1 reads MGHDK; CDR2 reads SYGVNS. CDR3 size: 14 residues. CDR3 sequence: CASSVATGIYEQYF. CDR3 sequence (DNA): TGTGCCAGCAGTGTCGCGACAGGGATATACGAGCAGTACTTC.

This chain connects TRBV7-2 to TRBJ2-2; D is undetermined. Trimming shortened V by 5 bases and J by 2 bases, and 12 bases separated the two germline ends. The CDR3 has 15 residues. Germline CDR1 is SGHTA and CDR2 is FQGNSA. The CDR3 sequence is CASSLSGRNTGELFF. CDR3 DNA: TGTGCCAGCAGCCTATCGGGTCGAAACACCGGGGAGCTGTTTTTT.

This clone was seen only once. CDR3: CASSPGLHTGELFF. The CDR3, as DNA: TGTGCCAGCAGCCCGGGACTGCACACCGGGGAGCTGTTTTTT. The chain carries TRBV7-6 and TRBJ2-2; perhaps TRBD2 as D (6 bases). V was pared by 5 bases and J by 3 bases, with 10 bases between. This CDR3 has 14 residues. CDR1 and CDR2 (germline): SGHVS, FNYEAQ.

This chain connects TRBV28 to TRBJ1-2; D might be TRBD1 (6 bases). The CDR3 loop spans 13 amino acids. The V end was cut by 3 bases, the J end by 3 bases, with 8 bases between. CDR1 and CDR2 (germline): MDHEN, SYDVKM. This chain's CDR3 is CASSFQGYYGYTF. The CDR3 bases are TGTGCCAGCAGTTTTCAGGGGTACTATGGCTACACCTTC.